A single sample gave rise to the 28 T cell receptor beta chains below, sequenced in a study of blood T cell repertoires in COVID-19 (dated by TCRdb to the early 2020s). The library was prepared using the immunoSEQ multiplex PCR assay. TCRdb limited this immuneACCESS table to in-frame rearrangements with V and J called. A share of clones is missing; checked studies link under half to unresolved V genes, and the rest is unexplained. Within this sample are over 100,000 clones, with 80% to 90% of them counted one time only. The ten largest clones capture roughly 4% of the sample. The sequencing sample was made of peripheral blood. The source is a man aged 60-69 years with COVID-19, enrolled during active disease.

The chain couples TRBV28 to TRBJ2-5; 8 bases align to TRBD2. CDR1 is MDHEN and CDR2 is SYDVKM in the germline V gene. This CDR3 comprises 14 residues. Trimming cost V 5 bases and J 4 bases; bases outside gene matches: 6. As DNA, the CDR3 is TGTGCCAGCAGTCCGCCGGGGGGGGCAGAGACCCAGTACTTC. Translating it yields CASSPPGGAETQYF. Combining the CDR3 with reference TRBV28 and TRBJ2-5 gives the whole variable domain DVKVTQSSRYLVKRTGEKVFLECVQDMDHENMFWYRQDPGLGLRLIYFSYDVKMKEKGDIPEGYSVSREKKERFSLILESASTNQTSMYLCASSPPGGAETQYFGPGTRLLVL.

This clone occurred once. The chain joins TRBV7-2 to TRBJ2-5; 7 positions agree with TRBD1. CDR1 and CDR2 from the germline V gene are SGHTA and FQGNSA. The CDR3 is 16 amino acids. Trimming removed 1 base from V and 5 bases from J; junction bases left unmatched: 10. The CDR3 region has the DNA TGTGCCAGCAGCTTAGGGTGGTCAGGGGGAGTGGAGACCCAGTACTTC. Its translation: CASSLGWSGGVETQYF.

This chain links TRBV28 with TRBJ1-2; D possibly corresponds to TRBD1 (5 bases). CDR1 MDHEN and CDR2 SYDVKM come from the germline V gene. V lost 5 bases, J lost 4 bases, and 14 bases lay in between. The CDR3 length is 14 residues. Written as DNA, the CDR3 is TGTGCCAGCAGTCCAGGGCTCGGTAGCTATGGCTACACCTTC. It encodes CASSPGLGSYGYTF.

The chain combines TRBV4-1 with TRBJ1-6; D not certain. The CDR3 is 15 residues long. The V end was cut by 4 bases, the J end by 5 bases, with 12 bases between. Germline V gene sequence: CDR1 MGHRA, CDR2 YSYEKL. CDR3 loop: CASSPSENNNSPLHF. The CDR3 DNA reads TGCGCCAGCAGCCCGTCAGAAAACAATAATTCACCCCTCCACTTT.

The chain couples TRBV6-1 to TRBJ1-2, with a possible D match to TRBD1 (6 bases). V gave up 2 bases and J gave up 1 base, with 11 bases separating them. Germline CDR1 MNHNS, CDR2 SASEGT. This CDR3 region has 15 residues. The CDR3 spells CASSERGHLNYGYTF. Written as DNA, the CDR3 is TGTGCCAGCAGTGAAAGGGGACACCTTAACTATGGCTACACCTTC.

This clone was seen a handful of times. This chain links TRBV29-1 with TRBJ1-1; a weak D match, TRBD1 (5 bases). Germline V gene lookup returns CDR1 SQVTM and CDR2 ANQGSEA. CDR3 length: 13 residues. V shed 2 bases and J shed 1 base, with 8 bases lying between them. CDR3 bases: TGCAGCGTTGAAATGGGGGGGAACACTGAAGCTTTCTTT. Translated: CSVEMGGNTEAFF.

The chain couples TRBV2 to TRBJ1-5; 7 bases are a match to TRBD1. V shed 3 bases and J 0 bases; nucleotides not matched to a gene: 8. There are 17 residues in the CDR3. CDR1 and CDR2 from the germline V gene are SNHLY and FYNNEI. This CDR3 is CASSDVRQGHSNQPQHF. The CDR3 DNA is TGTGCCAGCAGTGATGTTCGACAGGGACATAGCAATCAGCCCCAGCATTTT. Together with reference TRBV2 and TRBJ1-5, the CDR3 gives the full variable domain: EPEVTQTPSHQVTQMGQEVILRCVPISNHLYFYWYRQILGQKVEFLVSFYNNEISEKSEIFDDQFSVERPDGSNFTLKIRSTKLEDSAMYFCASSDVRQGHSNQPQHFGDGTRLSIL.

The gene calls are TRBV7-9 and TRBJ2-1; 12 bases are a match to TRBD2. CDR1 is SEHNR, CDR2 FQNEAQ, per germline (reference sequence). The CDR3 has 15 amino acids. V was clipped by 5 bases and J by 9 bases; unmatched bases: 8. The CDR3 here is CASSPRTSGAVEQFF. CDR3 coding DNA: TGTGCCAGCAGCCCGCGGACTAGCGGGGCCGTTGAGCAGTTCTTC.

The CDR3 reads CATSRDRGSNQPQHF. Here the CDR3 DNA reads TGTGCCACCAGCAGAGATCGGGGAAGCAATCAGCCCCAGCATTTT. J is TRBJ1-5 and V is TRBV15; D not resolved. Germline-derived CDR1 and CDR2 are LNHNV and YYDKDF (reference sequence). V lost 0 bases to trimming and J lost 1 base, with 7 bases between them. This CDR3 spans 15 amino acids.

This rearrangement joins TRBV9 to TRBJ2-2, with no clear D. V was trimmed by 6 bases and J by 3 bases, leaving 9 bases between them. The length of the CDR3 is 13 residues. Germline V lookup: CDR1 SGDLS, CDR2 YYNGEE. The CDR3, as DNA: TGTGCCAGCACCTTATTCGACACCGGGGAGCTGTTTTTT. Encoded protein: CASTLFDTGELFF.

The rearrangement joins TRBV6-5 to TRBJ1-2; 8 nucleotides agree with TRBD1. This CDR3 has 15 residues. Germline-derived CDR1 and CDR2 are MNHEY and SVGAGI. Trimming took 5 bases from V and 2 from J; bases not matched to a gene: 7. The CDR3 reads CASSPGQGANYGYTF. CDR3 nucleotides: TGTGCCAGCAGTCCCGGTCAGGGGGCGAACTATGGCTACACCTTC.

The J gene is TRBJ2-1, the V gene TRBV5-1; the match to TRBD2 covers 7 bases. From germline, CDR1 is SGHRS and CDR2 YFSETQ. After removal of 3 bases from V and 7 bases from J, the junction contained 4 bases not matched to a gene. The CDR3 sequence is 13 residues long. CDR3 sequence reads: CASSSLAVNEQFF. The CDR3 bases are TGCGCCAGCAGCTCCCTAGCGGTAAATGAGCAGTTCTTC.

The rearrangement joins TRBV28 to TRBJ2-7; 7 bases line up with TRBD1. J gave up 0 bases and V 6 bases, and 11 bases lay outside the gene matches. Germline V gives CDR1 MDHEN, CDR2 SYDVKM. The CDR3 extends over 16 amino acids. Here the CDR3 reads CASRASRGSSSYEQYF. DNA of the CDR3: TGTGCCAGCAGGGCCTCCAGGGGGTCGTCCTCCTACGAGCAGTACTTC.

The V call is TRBV5-4, the J call TRBJ2-2; the match to TRBD1 covers 9 bases. The CDR3 spans 18 residues. Trimming cost V 0 bases and J 1 base; bases outside gene matches: 7. Per the germline V gene, CDR1 is SGHNT and CDR2 is YYREEE (reference sequence). CDR3 bases: TGTGCCAGCAGCTTGGGGCGGTCGGGACAGGGGAACACCGGGGAGCTGTTTTTT. This encodes CASSLGRSGQGNTGELFF. Supplemented by reference TRBV5-4 and TRBJ2-2, the full variable domain reads ETGVTQSPTHLIKTRGQQVTLRCSSQSGHNTVSWYQQALGQGPQFIFQYYREEENGRGNFPPRFSGLQFPNYSSELNVNALELDDSALYLCASSLGRSGQGNTGELFFGEGSRLTVL.

CDR3 protein: CASSPQGAGYTF. As DNA, the CDR3 is TGTGCCAGCAGTCCCCAGGGGGCTGGCTACACCTTC. The V and J genes are TRBV27 and TRBJ1-2, with TRBD1 identical over 8 bases. This CDR3 contains 12 residues. The germline CDR1 and CDR2 sequences are MNHEY and SMNVEV (reference sequence). J was trimmed by 7 bases and V by 5 bases; bases with no gene match: 3.

V is TRBV19 and J is TRBJ1-1; unclear D gene. Trimming shortened V by 2 bases and J by 1 base, and 11 bases separated the two germline ends. The CDR3 runs 15 residues. Germline V gives CDR1 LNHDA, CDR2 SQIVND (reference sequence). The CDR3 DNA reads as TGTGCCAGTAGTATATCAGTGAATCAGAACACTGAAGCTTTCTTT. Translated: CASSISVNQNTEAFF.

This chain links TRBV18 with TRBJ1-3; 7 bases line up with TRBD1. The junction had 4 bases not matched to a gene; V was cut back by 0 bases and J by 5 bases. The CDR3 is made up of 15 amino acids. Germline CDR1 reads KGHSH; CDR2 reads LQKENI. The CDR3 nucleotides are TGTGCCAGCTCACCACCGGGGACAGCTAGAAACACCATATATTTT. Encoded protein: CASSPPGTARNTIYF.

This chain uses TRBV7-2 with TRBJ1-2, with 8 bases that match TRBD1. Trimming cost V 0 bases and J 8 bases; bases outside gene matches: 29. Germline V gene sequence: CDR1 SGHTA, CDR2 FQGNSA. This CDR3 comprises 22 residues. CDR3: CASSLAFPRRDRRKGGRGGYTF. The DNA for the CDR3 is TGTGCCAGCAGCTTAGCCTTCCCCAGAAGGGACAGGAGAAAAGGGGGGCGTGGCGGCTACACCTTC.

The chain employs TRBV18 and TRBJ1-2; perhaps TRBD1 as D (6 bases). The CDR3 runs to 16 residues. Germline loops: CDR1 KGHSH, CDR2 LQKENI. The V gene lost 1 base and the J gene lost 7 bases, with 19 bases spanning the gap. The CDR3 protein is CASSPRSFQGMSGYTF. The DNA for the CDR3 is TGTGCCAGCTCACCACGAAGTTTTCAGGGGATGAGTGGCTACACCTTC. Complete variable domain (other parts from reference TRBV18 and TRBJ1-2): NAGVMQNPRHLVRRRGQEARLRCSPMKGHSHVYWYRQLPEEGLKFMVYLQKENIIDESGMPKERFSAEFPKEGPSILRIQQVVRGDSAAYFCASSPRSFQGMSGYTFGSGTRLTVV.

The CDR3 DNA is TGTGCCAGCAGCGGACTAGCGGGGGGTGGGGACAATGAGCAGTTCTTC. It is translated as CASSGLAGGGDNEQFF. This chain uses TRBV27 with TRBJ2-1; 14 bases match TRBD2. The CDR3 spans 16 residues. The junction had 6 bases not matched to a gene; V was cut back by 6 bases and J by 5 bases. Germline CDR1 MNHEY, CDR2 SMNVEV (reference sequence).

The chain combines TRBV19 with TRBJ2-5, with 13 bases fitting TRBD2. The CDR3 loop spans 15 amino acids. V was clipped by 5 bases and J by 4 bases; unmatched bases: 4. Germline values: CDR1 LNHDA, CDR2 SQIVND (reference sequence). The CDR3 loop reads CASSAGLAGPETQYF. The CDR3 region has the DNA TGTGCCAGTAGTGCGGGACTAGCGGGGCCAGAGACCCAGTACTTC.

The chain couples TRBV10-1 to TRBJ2-1; 12 positions match TRBD1. With V trimmed by 2 bases and J by 8 bases, 7 bases remained unmatched. The CDR3 runs 16 residues. Germline V gene sequence: CDR1 WNHNN, CDR2 SYGVQD (reference sequence). The CDR3 here is CASSEVGTGGLDEQFF. In DNA, the CDR3 is TGCGCCAGCAGTGAGGTAGGGACAGGGGGCCTTGATGAGCAGTTCTTC.

The chain combines TRBV7-9 with TRBJ1-1; D might be TRBD1 (6 bases). V lost 2 bases, J lost 8 bases, and 12 bases lay in between. The germline V gene encodes CDR1 SEHNR and CDR2 FQNEAQ (reference sequence). The CDR3 loop spans 13 amino acids. The CDR3 nucleotides read TGTGCCAGCAGCTTAATGGGGGCTAACGAAGCTTTCTTT. As protein: CASSLMGANEAFF. The entire variable domain, with the rest obtained from reference TRBV7-9 and TRBJ1-1, is as follows: DTGVSQNPRHKITKRGQNVTFRCDPISEHNRLYWYRQTLGQGPEFLTYFQNEAQLEKSRLLSDRFSAERPKGSFSTLEIQRTEQGDSAMYLCASSLMGANEAFFGQGTRLTVV.

The gene calls are TRBV11-1 and TRBJ2-7; 7 bases map to TRBD2. The CDR3 spans 14 residues. Per the germline V gene, CDR1 is SGHAT and CDR2 is FQDESV (reference sequence). V was pared by 6 bases and J by 2 bases, with 7 bases of the junction left unmatched. The CDR3 DNA follows: TGTGCCAGCAGTGTCGGGGCGGGGGCCTACGAGCAGTACTTC. Encoded protein: CASSVGAGAYEQYF.

This rearrangement joins TRBV29-1 to TRBJ2-5; 8 bases line up with TRBD1. The CDR3 runs 13 residues. In germline, CDR1 is SQVTM, CDR2 ANQGSEA. The trim removed 5 bases at V and 5 bases at J, leaving 7 bases unmatched. The CDR3 protein is CSVKQGGWETQYF. The CDR3 DNA is TGCAGCGTTAAACAGGGGGGTTGGGAGACCCAGTACTTC.

The chain couples TRBV7-9 to TRBJ1-4; D not certain. The germline V gene has CDR1 SEHNR and CDR2 FQNEAQ (reference sequence). The CDR3 runs 14 residues. Trimming shortened V by 7 bases and J by 6 bases, and 15 bases separated the two germline ends. This CDR3 reads CASTPREVHEKLFF. The CDR3 DNA is TGTGCCAGCACCCCTCGAGAGGTTCATGAAAAACTGTTTTTT.

J is TRBJ1-3 and V is TRBV5-8; unclear D gene. The CDR3 runs to 16 residues. V dropped 3 bases and J dropped 1 base, with 14 bases sitting between them. From germline, CDR1 is SGHTS and CDR2 YDEGEE. The CDR3 DNA follows: TGTGCCAGCAGCTCCCGAGGGAGTAGGTCTGGAAACACCATATATTTT. As protein: CASSSRGSRSGNTIYF.

The chain recombines TRBV10-1 with TRBJ1-6; D uncertain. Germline V gene sequence: CDR1 WNHNN, CDR2 SYGVQD (reference sequence). V dropped 0 bases and J dropped 13 bases, with 10 bases sitting between them. This CDR3 is built from 13 residues. The DNA for the CDR3 is TGCGCCAGCAGTGAGTCATCGAGATCGCCCCTCCACTTT. Encoded protein: CASSESSRSPLHF.